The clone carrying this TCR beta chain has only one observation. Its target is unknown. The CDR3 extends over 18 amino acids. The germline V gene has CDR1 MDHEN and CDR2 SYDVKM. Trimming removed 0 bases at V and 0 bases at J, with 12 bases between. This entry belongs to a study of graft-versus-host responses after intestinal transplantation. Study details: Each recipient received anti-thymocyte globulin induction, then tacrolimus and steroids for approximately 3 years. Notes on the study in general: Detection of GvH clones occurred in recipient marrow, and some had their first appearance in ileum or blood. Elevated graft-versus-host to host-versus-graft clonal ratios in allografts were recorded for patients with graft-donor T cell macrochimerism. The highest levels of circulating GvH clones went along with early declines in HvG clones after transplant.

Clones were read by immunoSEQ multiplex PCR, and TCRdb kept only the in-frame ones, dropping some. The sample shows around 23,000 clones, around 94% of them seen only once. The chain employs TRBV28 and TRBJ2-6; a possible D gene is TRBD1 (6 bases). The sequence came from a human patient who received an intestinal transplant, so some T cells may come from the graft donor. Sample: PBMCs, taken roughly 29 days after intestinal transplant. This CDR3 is CASSLWDSANSGANVLTF. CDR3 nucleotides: TGTGCCAGCAGTTTATGGGACAGCGCCAACTCTGGGGCCAACGTCCTGACTTTC.